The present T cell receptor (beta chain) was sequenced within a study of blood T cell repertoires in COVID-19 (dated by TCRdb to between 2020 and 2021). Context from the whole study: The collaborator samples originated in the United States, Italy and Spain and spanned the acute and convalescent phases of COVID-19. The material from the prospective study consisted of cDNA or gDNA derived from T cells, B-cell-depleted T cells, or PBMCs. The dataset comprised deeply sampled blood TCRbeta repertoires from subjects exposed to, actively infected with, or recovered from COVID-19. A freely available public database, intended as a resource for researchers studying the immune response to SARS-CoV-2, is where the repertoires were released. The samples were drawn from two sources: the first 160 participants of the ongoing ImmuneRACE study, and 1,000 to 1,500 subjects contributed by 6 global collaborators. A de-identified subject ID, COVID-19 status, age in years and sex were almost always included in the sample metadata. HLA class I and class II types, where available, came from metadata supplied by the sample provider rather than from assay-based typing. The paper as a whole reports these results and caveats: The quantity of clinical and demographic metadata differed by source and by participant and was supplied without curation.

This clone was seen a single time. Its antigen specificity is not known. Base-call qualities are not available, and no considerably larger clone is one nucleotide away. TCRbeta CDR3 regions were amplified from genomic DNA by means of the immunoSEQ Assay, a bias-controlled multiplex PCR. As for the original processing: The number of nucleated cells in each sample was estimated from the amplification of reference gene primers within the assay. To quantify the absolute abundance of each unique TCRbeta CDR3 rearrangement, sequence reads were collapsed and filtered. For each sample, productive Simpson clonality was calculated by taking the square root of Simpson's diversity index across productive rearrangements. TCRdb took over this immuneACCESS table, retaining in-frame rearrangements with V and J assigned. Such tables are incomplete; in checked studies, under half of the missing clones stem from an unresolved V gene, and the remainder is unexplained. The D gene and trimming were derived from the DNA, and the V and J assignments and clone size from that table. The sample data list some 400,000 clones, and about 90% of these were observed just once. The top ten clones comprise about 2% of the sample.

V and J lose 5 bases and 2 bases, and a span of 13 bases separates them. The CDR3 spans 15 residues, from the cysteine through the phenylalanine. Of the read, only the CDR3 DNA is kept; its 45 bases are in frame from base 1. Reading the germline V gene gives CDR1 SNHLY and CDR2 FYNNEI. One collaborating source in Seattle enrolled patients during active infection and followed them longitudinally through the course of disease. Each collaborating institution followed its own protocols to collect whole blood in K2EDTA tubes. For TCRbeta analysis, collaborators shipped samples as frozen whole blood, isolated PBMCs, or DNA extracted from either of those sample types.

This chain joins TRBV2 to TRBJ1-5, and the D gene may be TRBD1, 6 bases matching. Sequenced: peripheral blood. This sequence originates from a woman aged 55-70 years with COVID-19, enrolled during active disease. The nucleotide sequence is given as TGTGCCAGCAGTTTTACAGGGCCAGGCAATCAGCCCCAGCATTTT. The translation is CASSFTGPGNQPQHF.